Listed here are 32 T cell receptor beta chains from one sample, sequenced in a study of OX40 agonist ivuxolimab in advanced cancers. Generated by immunoSEQ multiplex PCR, the TCRdb table keeps only in-frame clones and is missing some. The data hold about 79,000 clones, with approximately 85% observed a single time. The sequences come from CD4+ or CD8+ T cells sorted from blood, collected in a trial of the OX40 agonist ivuxolimab. These TCRs come from an adult with an advanced solid tumor such as melanoma, head and neck, liver or kidney cancer.

The chain carries TRBV11-3 and TRBJ2-4; TRBD1 matches at 12 bases. The CDR3 extends over 16 amino acids. Looked up from germline, CDR1 is SGHNT and CDR2 is YENEEA. J lost 1 base, V lost 4 bases, and 2 bases had no gene match. The CDR3: CASSWDRGRAKNIQYF. The CDR3 nucleotides read TGTGCCAGCAGCTGGGACAGGGGGCGTGCCAAAAACATTCAGTACTTC.

The chain has TRBV7-2 and TRBJ2-1; TRBD2 agrees at 15 bases. The junction had 10 bases not matched to a gene; V was cut back by 5 bases and J by 8 bases. CDR1 is SGHTA, CDR2 FQGNSA, per germline. CDR3 size: 17 residues. The CDR3 nucleotides read TGTGCCAGCAGCCCCCGTTGGGGACTAGCGGGAGGTGATGAGCAGTTCTTC. Translating it yields CASSPRWGLAGGDEQFF.

The chain joins TRBV10-3 to TRBJ2-3; a possible D gene is TRBD2 (6 bases). The CDR3 is made up of 14 amino acids. V shed 3 bases and J shed 3 bases, with 10 bases lying between them. Germline values: CDR1 ENHRY, CDR2 SYGVKD. In DNA form, the CDR3 reads TGTGCCATCAGTGACGGGAGAAGAACAGATACGCAGTATTTT. This codes for CAISDGRRTDTQYF.

In DNA, the CDR3 is TGCGCCAGCAACGGACACGGGGAGCTGTTTTTT. It codes for CASNGHGELFF. The chain joins TRBV4-1 to TRBJ2-2, with TRBD1 as a possible D gene (5 bases). The CDR3 spans 11 residues. Germline V gene lookup returns CDR1 MGHRA and CDR2 YSYEKL. V lost 7 bases to trimming and J lost 7 bases, with 7 bases between them.

CDR3 region: CASSSWREGEDTQYF. Here the CDR3 DNA reads TGCGCCAGCAGCTCATGGCGGGAGGGCGAAGATACGCAGTATTTT. The gene calls are TRBV5-1 and TRBJ2-3; 9 bases match TRBD2. Germline V gene sequence: CDR1 SGHRS, CDR2 YFSETQ. The CDR3 extends over 15 amino acids. V was clipped by 3 bases and J by 5 bases; unmatched bases: 7.

The genes are TRBV11-2 and TRBJ1-5; D is ambiguous. CDR3 size: 14 residues. Germline V gives CDR1 SGHAT, CDR2 FQNNGV. With 1 base removed from V and 4 bases from J, the gap between germline ends came to 8 bases. The CDR3 protein is CASSLGIDNQPQHF. CDR3 bases: TGTGCCAGCAGCTTAGGAATAGATAATCAGCCCCAGCATTTT.

The chain joins TRBV9 to TRBJ2-6, with 12 nucleotides matching TRBD2. J gave up 4 bases and V 2 bases, and 10 bases lay outside the gene matches. The length of the CDR3 is 19 residues. Germline V gene lookup returns CDR1 SGDLS and CDR2 YYNGEE. The CDR3: CASSVSSGRAEAGANVLTF. The CDR3 DNA sequence: TGTGCCAGCAGCGTCTCTAGCGGGAGGGCCGAAGCCGGGGCCAACGTCCTGACTTTC.

Only one count was recorded for this clone. V is TRBV11-2 and J is TRBJ1-1, with no clear D. Per germline, CDR1 SGHAT and CDR2 FQNNGV. The ends were cut back, 4 bases at V and 8 bases at J, with 14 bases in the middle. The CDR3 runs 13 residues. CDR3: CASSSSWNREAFF. CDR3 sequence (DNA): TGTGCCAGCAGCTCCTCCTGGAACCGAGAAGCTTTCTTT.

The chain's CDR3 is CASSRTPLGAPLKGGELFF. Here the CDR3 DNA reads TGCGCCAGCAGCCGAACGCCCCTCGGGGCCCCATTGAAGGGCGGGGAGCTGTTTTTT. The chain couples TRBV5-1 to TRBJ2-2; D may match TRBD1 or TRBD2 (5 bases each). Germline CDR1 and CDR2: SGHRS and YFSETQ. The germline V and J ends were trimmed by 4 bases and 7 bases, with 29 bases remaining between them. The CDR3 is made up of 19 amino acids.

V gene TRBV11-2 combines with J gene TRBJ1-3; TRBD1 might be the D (5 bases). This CDR3 region has 15 residues. Germline assignment: CDR1 SGHAT and CDR2 FQNNGV. V was trimmed by 4 bases and J by 2 bases, leaving 12 bases between them. The CDR3 spells CASSSLKGTGNTIYF. CDR3 nucleotides: TGTGCCAGCAGCTCCCTGAAGGGGACTGGAAACACCATATATTTT.

The rearrangement joins TRBV5-6 to TRBJ1-2; the match to TRBD1 covers 11 bases. Germline assignment: CDR1 SGHDT and CDR2 YYEEEE. V trimming: 2 bases; J trimming: 7 bases; junction bases outside the gene matches: 4. The CDR3 totals 14 residues. CDR3 DNA: TGTGCCAGCAGCTTAGGACAGGGGGCGAGTGGCTACACCTTC. Its protein is CASSLGQGASGYTF.

The J gene is TRBJ1-1, the V gene TRBV5-4; 11 bases agree with TRBD1. Trimming cost V 3 bases and J 4 bases; bases outside gene matches: 8. CDR1 and CDR2 from the germline V gene are SGHNT and YYREEE (reference sequence). This CDR3 has 16 residues. The CDR3 loop reads CASSSSAGTGGTEAFF. The CDR3 coding sequence is TGTGCCAGCAGCTCCTCTGCCGGGACAGGGGGCACTGAAGCTTTCTTT.

This clone was found once. The gene calls are TRBV6-5 and TRBJ2-1, with D perhaps TRBD2 (6 bases). Germline V gene lookup returns CDR1 MNHEY and CDR2 SVGAGI. Trimming shortened V by 5 bases and J by 5 bases, and 10 bases separated the two germline ends. The CDR3 spans 13 residues. The CDR3 reads CASSLRDDNEQFF. Written as DNA, the CDR3 is TGTGCCAGCAGTCTGCGGGACGACAATGAGCAGTTCTTC.

This rearrangement joins TRBV7-2 to TRBJ2-7, with D unclear. Per germline, CDR1 SGHTA and CDR2 FQGNSA. The CDR3 extends over 12 amino acids. V shed 3 bases and J shed 7 bases, with 10 bases lying between them. CDR3: CASSFGVREQYF. As DNA, the CDR3 is TGTGCCAGCAGCTTTGGGGTTCGGGAGCAGTACTTC.

This clone occurred a few times. V usage is TRBV5-1 and J usage is TRBJ1-2; D not resolved. V was trimmed by 2 bases and J by 4 bases, leaving 18 bases between them. CDR1 is SGHRS and CDR2 is YFSETQ in the germline V gene. CDR3 length equals 16 residues. The CDR3 nucleotides are TGCGCCAGCAGCTTACGGCCAGCCGACGGTAGCTATGGCTACACCTTC. Translation gives CASSLRPADGSYGYTF.

The chain employs TRBV28 and TRBJ2-7; 9 bases match TRBD1. J gave up 3 bases and V 3 bases, and 6 bases lay outside the gene matches. The CDR3 has 15 residues. Germline V gives CDR1 MDHEN, CDR2 SYDVKM. In DNA, the CDR3 is TGTGCCAGCAGTTTTGGGGGACAGGGAGTCTACGAGCAGTACTTC. Its translation is CASSFGGQGVYEQYF.

J is TRBJ2-3 and V is TRBV19; D assignment may be TRBD1 or TRBD2 (5 bases each). This CDR3 has 13 residues. V was cut by 8 bases and J by 5 bases, with 14 bases left in between. Per germline, CDR1 LNHDA and CDR2 SQIVND (reference sequence). CDR3 nucleotide sequence: TGTGCCAGTGGGGACGCCGATCGAGATACGCAGTATTTT. It yields the protein CASGDADRDTQYF.

J is TRBJ1-1 and V is TRBV5-6; 10 nucleotides agree with TRBD1. CDR1 is SGHDT, CDR2 YYEEEE, per germline. Losses at the gene ends were 5 bases for V and 7 bases for J; bases not matched to a gene: 8. This CDR3 contains 14 residues. The chain's CDR3 is CASRKGTGVDEAFF. The CDR3 coding sequence is TGTGCCAGCAGGAAAGGGACAGGGGTCGATGAAGCTTTCTTT.

This chain uses TRBV6-6 with TRBJ2-7; 9 bases fit TRBD1. Trimming at V came to 2 bases and at J to 2 bases, leaving 1 base not matched to a gene. There are 14 residues in the CDR3. Germline-derived CDR1 and CDR2 are MNHNY and SVGAGI (reference sequence). The CDR3 here is CASSYTGGPYEQYF. In DNA form, the CDR3 reads TGTGCCAGCAGTTACACAGGGGGCCCCTACGAGCAGTACTTC.

The J gene is TRBJ1-1, the V gene TRBV6-6, with D maybe TRBD1 (5 bases). V shed 6 bases and J shed 7 bases, with 12 bases lying between them. The CDR3 contains 12 residues. Looked up from germline, CDR1 is MNHNY and CDR2 is SVGAGI (reference sequence). The chain's CDR3 is CASSLGRSEAFF. CDR3 nucleotides: TGTGCCAGCAGCCTGGGACGGAGTGAAGCTTTCTTT.

V and J are TRBV6-1 and TRBJ2-4; no firm D call. The CDR3 runs 11 residues. Deletions cut 1 base from V and 11 bases from J, with 6 bases between. CDR1 and CDR2 from the germline V gene are MNHNS and SASEGT. CDR3 protein: CASSEDSLQYF. CDR3 DNA sequence: TGTGCCAGCAGTGAAGATAGTCTTCAGTACTTC.

V and J are TRBV28 and TRBJ2-1, with D uncertain. Germline V CDR1 and CDR2: MDHEN, SYDVKM. The CDR3 consists of 16 residues. Trimming cost V 6 bases and J 0 bases, with 15 bases left between them. DNA for the CDR3: TGTGCCAGCAGCCCGCCCCTAGTATCCTCCTACAATGAGCAGTTCTTC. Translated, it gives CASSPPLVSSYNEQFF.

The CDR3, as DNA: TGTGCCATCAGTGGCACCGACTCCTACGAGCAGTACTTC. It specifies CAISGTDSYEQYF. This chain connects TRBV10-3 to TRBJ2-7; D gene ambiguous. The CDR3 is 13 amino acids. Germline CDR1 reads ENHRY; CDR2 reads SYGVKD. V lost 4 bases and J 0 bases, leaving 7 bases between the germline ends.

The rearrangement links TRBV5-4 to TRBJ2-1; 10 nucleotides agree with TRBD2. CDR1 and CDR2 (germline): SGHNT, YYREEE (reference sequence). The CDR3 contains 16 residues. V shed 2 bases and J 4 bases; nucleotides not matched to a gene: 6. CDR3 in DNA: TGTGCCAGCAGCTTTTTGCTAGCGGGGGAATACAATGAGCAGTTCTTC. Amino acids: CASSFLLAGEYNEQFF.

The chain links TRBV5-4 to TRBJ1-6; 11 nucleotides agree with TRBD1. CDR1 is SGHNT, CDR2 YYREEE, per germline (reference sequence). Trimming at V came to 4 bases and at J to 6 bases, leaving 6 bases not matched to a gene. This CDR3 has 16 amino acids. The CDR3 DNA is TGTGCCAGCAGCCATCCCGGGACAGGGGGTAATTCACCCCTCCACTTT. Translation: CASSHPGTGGNSPLHF. The variable domain in full, with the rest retrieved from reference TRBV5-4 and TRBJ1-6, is ETGVTQSPTHLIKTRGQQVTLRCSSQSGHNTVSWYQQALGQGPQFIFQYYREEENGRGNFPPRFSGLQFPNYSSELNVNALELDDSALYLCASSHPGTGGNSPLHFGNGTRLTVT.

This clone showed up just a few times. The chain joins TRBV6-4 to TRBJ2-3, with D possibly matching TRBD2 (5 bases). The CDR3 has 15 residues. V lost 0 bases and J 3 bases, leaving 10 bases between the germline ends. CDR1 and CDR2 from the germline V gene are MRHNA and SNTAGT. Here the CDR3 reads CASSDSEGGTDTQYF. The CDR3 DNA reads TGTGCCAGCAGTGACTCAGAGGGTGGTACAGATACGCAGTATTTT.

The genes are TRBV7-2 and TRBJ2-7; no clear D gene. Germline values: CDR1 SGHTA, CDR2 FQGNSA. Trimming cost V 1 base and J 2 bases, with 9 bases left between them. This CDR3 has 14 residues. This CDR3 reads CASSLVGKAYEQYF. As DNA, the CDR3 is TGTGCCAGCAGCTTAGTTGGGAAAGCCTACGAGCAGTACTTC.

V usage is TRBV11-2 and J usage is TRBJ2-7, with 13 bases that match TRBD2. With 3 bases clipped from V and 3 bases from J, the junction kept 8 bases outside the gene matches. Per the germline V gene, CDR1 is SGHAT and CDR2 is FQNNGV. The CDR3 loop spans 17 amino acids. The CDR3 is CASSFRTSGSLGYEQYF. CDR3 coding DNA: TGTGCCAGCAGCTTCCGGACTAGCGGGAGTCTGGGCTACGAGCAGTACTTC. The whole variable domain, filled in from reference TRBV11-2 and TRBJ2-7, reads EAGVAQSPRYKIIEKRQSVAFWCNPISGHATLYWYQQILGQGPKLLIQFQNNGVVDDSQLPKDRFSAERLKGVDSTLKIQPAKLEDSAVYLCASSFRTSGSLGYEQYFGPGTRLTVT.

The chain employs TRBV9 and TRBJ2-1, with D maybe TRBD2 (6 bases). There are 12 residues in the CDR3. The V end was cut by 5 bases, the J end by 9 bases, with 12 bases between. Germline V CDR1 and CDR2: SGDLS, YYNGEE. The CDR3 sequence: CASSDLASEQFF. The CDR3 DNA reads as TGTGCCAGCAGTGATCTAGCGAGTGAGCAGTTCTTC. Drawing the rest from reference TRBV9 and TRBJ2-1, the complete variable domain is DSGVTQTPKHLITATGQRVTLRCSPRSGDLSVYWYQQSLDQGLQFLIQYYNGEERAKGNILERFSAQQFPDLHSELNLSSLELGDSALYFCASSDLASEQFFGPGTRLTVL.

The rearrangement joins TRBV5-8 to TRBJ2-3, with TRBD2 as a possible D gene (6 bases). V lost 1 base and J 2 bases, leaving 8 bases between the germline ends. This CDR3 region has 14 residues. CDR1 and CDR2 from the germline V gene are SGHTS and YDEGEE. CDR3 residues: CASSLQLATDTQYF. The CDR3 coding sequence is TGTGCCAGCAGCTTGCAACTAGCCACAGATACGCAGTATTTT.

The chain is built from TRBV11-2 and TRBJ2-7; 7 bases match TRBD1. Germline CDR1 and CDR2: SGHAT and FQNNGV. This CDR3 comprises 14 residues. The J segment lost 2 bases and the V segment lost 3 bases, leaving 4 bases of the junction unmatched. The CDR3 DNA reads as TGTGCCAGCAGCTTCGGGACAGCTACCTACGAGCAGTACTTC. This gives the protein CASSFGTATYEQYF.

The chain links TRBV5-4 to TRBJ2-6; D is possibly TRBD1 (6 bases). Trimming stripped 5 bases from V and 2 bases from J, with 11 bases between. The germline CDR1 and CDR2 sequences are SGHNT and YYREEE (reference sequence). This CDR3 contains 15 residues. The CDR3 reads CASSQQGAGANVLTF. The CDR3 DNA follows: TGTGCCAGCAGTCAACAGGGAGCTGGGGCCAACGTCCTGACTTTC.